One and the same sample provided the 24 T cell receptor beta chains below, sequenced in a study of blood T cells in healthy people across ages. PCR was performed a second time for about 6 to 12 cycles using a sample-barcoded 5' primer and a J-beta primer mix. TCRdb called the 5' RACE reads again in MiXCR, with one record for every CDR3 protein. The top ten clones hold over 10% of a sample with approximately 810,000 distinct CDR3 sequences, 35% to 40% of them seen once. The specimen was blood. Receptors were obtained from a man aged 18 to 35 in good health.

This clonotype was recorded at least ten times. The chain uses TRBV7-8 and TRBJ2-4; D possibly matches TRBD1 or TRBD2 (6 bases each). This CDR3 spans 14 amino acids. V was pared by 3 bases and J by 6 bases, with 12 bases between. CDR1 and CDR2 (germline): SGHVS, FQNEAQ. CDR3 DNA sequence: TGTGCCAGCAGCTTGGGAGGACAGATAAACATTCAGTACTTC. This encodes CASSLGGQINIQYF.

This clonotype was seen a few times. The chain couples TRBV5-1 to TRBJ2-5; D gene unclear. The CDR3 runs to 15 residues. Germline V CDR1 and CDR2: SGHRS, YFSETQ. Trimming removed 0 bases from V and 4 bases from J, with 13 bases in between. This chain's CDR3 is CASSLDSTWGETQYF. The CDR3 bases are TGCGCCAGCAGCTTGGACAGCACCTGGGGAGAGACCCAGTACTTC. Using reference TRBV5-1 and TRBJ2-5 for the parts outside the CDR3, the full variable domain is KAGVTQTPRYLIKTRGQQVTLSCSPISGHRSVSWYQQTPGQGLQFLFEYFSETQRNKGNFPGRFSGRQFSNSRSEMNVSTLELGDSALYLCASSLDSTWGETQYFGPGTRLLVL.

This clonotype was seen more than once but under ten times. This chain links TRBV10-3 with TRBJ1-2, with D possibly being TRBD1 (5 bases). V was clipped by 4 bases and J by 6 bases, with 9 bases between them. The CDR3 extends over 12 amino acids. Germline V lookup: CDR1 ENHRY, CDR2 SYGVKD. In DNA, the CDR3 is TGTGCCATCAGTGGGGGCTCGGATGGCTACACCTTC. Protein sequence: CAISGGSDGYTF.

A few counts support this clonotype. The CDR3 reads CSVQGQAYNEQYF. For the CDR3, the DNA is TGCAGTGTCCAGGGACAGGCTTACAATGAGCAGTACTTC. The chain carries TRBV20-1 and TRBJ2-7; 8 bases match TRBD1. This CDR3 contains 13 residues. Germline trimming cut 7 bases from V and 7 bases from J; bases unmatched to any gene: 12. CDR1 DFQATT and CDR2 SNEGSKA come from the germline V gene (reference sequence).

This clonotype was recorded only once. The CDR3 DNA reads TGTGCCTGGAGTCCTGGTTTTGGCGAGCAGTACTTC. It codes for CAWSPGFGEQYF. V is TRBV30 and J is TRBJ2-7; D call uncertain. V was trimmed by 2 bases and J by 6 bases, leaving 11 bases between them. CDR3 length equals 12 residues. Germline V gives CDR1 GTSNPN, CDR2 SVGIG (reference sequence).

The J gene is TRBJ1-2, the V gene TRBV12-3 or TRBV12-4, with TRBD1 as a possible D gene (6 bases). Trimming removed 11 bases from V and 8 bases from J, with 21 bases in between. This CDR3 region has 13 residues. The chain's CDR3 is CAGNNRGGLGYTF. CDR3 DNA sequence: TGTGCCGGCAACAACCGGGGGGGCTTGGGCTACACCTTC.

This clonotype was counted a few times. V is TRBV5-1 and J is TRBJ2-3; the D gene is possibly TRBD1 (6 bases). Germline loops: CDR1 SGHRS, CDR2 YFSETQ. The CDR3 contains 15 residues. Trimming cost V 5 bases and J 6 bases, with 19 bases left between them. CDR3 region: CASSPRGQTSDTQYF. For the CDR3, the DNA is TGCGCCAGCAGTCCCCGAGGACAGACGTCGGATACGCAGTATTTT. Drawing the rest from reference TRBV5-1 and TRBJ2-3, the complete variable domain is KAGVTQTPRYLIKTRGQQVTLSCSPISGHRSVSWYQQTPGQGLQFLFEYFSETQRNKGNFPGRFSGRQFSNSRSEMNVSTLELGDSALYLCASSPRGQTSDTQYFGPGTRLTVL.

V usage is TRBV7-9 and J usage is TRBJ2-5; 10 bases line up with TRBD1. V trimming: 5 bases; J trimming: 11 bases; junction bases outside the gene matches: 14. CDR3 length: 15 residues. Germline V lookup: CDR1 SEHNR, CDR2 FQNEAQ (reference sequence). The CDR3 DNA is TGTGCCAGCAGCACCCGACAGGGGGCCAATAATGAGCAGTACTTC. Translation: CASSTRQGANNEQYF.

The chain combines TRBV14 with TRBJ2-7; D unclear. The V and J ends lost 1 base and 5 bases respectively, with 3 bases between them. The CDR3 length is 11 residues. The germline V gene has CDR1 SGHDN and CDR2 FVKESK. The CDR3 nucleotides read TGTGCCAGCAGCCAAGCAGACGAGCAGTACTTC. It translates to CASSQADEQYF.

As regards this clonotype: A much larger clone is a single base away; this may be a read error. The CDR3 loop reads CASSLSRGGTGTQYF. The CDR3 DNA is TGTGCCAGCAGTTTAAGCCGGGGGGGCACAGGTACGCAGTATTTT. The genes are TRBV12-3 or TRBV12-4 and TRBJ2-3, with 8 nucleotides matching TRBD2. This CDR3 has 15 amino acids.

This clonotype was seen a handful of times. The gene calls are TRBV20-1 and TRBJ2-1, with 7 bases fitting TRBD1. The end of the DNA fits TRBJ2-7 better, so the J call may be wrong. The CDR3 covers 16 residues. CDR1 is DFQATT and CDR2 is SNEGSKA in the germline V gene (reference sequence). CDR3 nucleotides: TGCAGTGCTAGAGAAGAACAGGGGCAAGGGTACAATGAGCAGTACTTC. Encoded protein: CSAREEQGQGYNEQYF.

The rearrangement uses TRBV11-2 and TRBJ1-4; D call uncertain. Trimming left V 5 bases short and J 5 bases short, with 15 bases between. The germline V gene encodes CDR1 SGHAT and CDR2 FQNNGV. This CDR3 comprises 15 residues. Here the CDR3 DNA reads TGTGCCAGCAGCGGACGGGGTCATCTGAATGAAAAACTGTTTTTT. Its translation is CASSGRGHLNEKLFF.

Note on this clonotype: One end of the junction fails to match germline, which may point to a read error. The chain is built from TRBV12-3 or TRBV12-4 and TRBJ2-3; a possible D gene is TRBD2 (6 bases). This CDR3 spans 16 amino acids. For the CDR3, the DNA is TGTGCCAGCAGTTTCGTGTCGGGGGTGGGCACAGATACGCGGTATTTT. It yields the protein CASSFVSGVGTDTRYF.

This chain joins TRBV6-2 or TRBV6-3 and TRBJ2-2; no reliable D call. The V and J ends lost 3 bases and 0 bases respectively, with 8 bases between them. CDR3 length: 15 amino acids. Germline V lookup: CDR1 MNHEY, CDR2 SVGEGT. The CDR3 DNA follows: TGTGCCAGCAGTTATGCTCGGACGAACACCGGGGAGCTGTTTTTT. It is translated as CASSYARTNTGELFF.

This clonotype was seen more than once but under ten times. The chain uses TRBV7-2 and TRBJ2-1; either TRBD1 or TRBD2 may supply D (5 bases each). Germline values: CDR1 SGHTA, CDR2 FQGNSA. CDR3 length equals 12 residues. V was clipped by 5 bases and J by 15 bases, with 17 bases between them. CDR3 sequence: CASSLVQGARFF. As DNA, the CDR3 is TGTGCCAGCAGCCTTGTGCAGGGAGCTCGGTTCTTC.

This clonotype was counted a few times. The rearrangement links TRBV6-2 or TRBV6-3 to TRBJ2-1, with D tentatively TRBD1 or TRBD2 (6 bases each). Per germline, CDR1 MNHEY and CDR2 SVGEGT. Trimming left V 5 bases short and J 8 bases short, with 13 bases between. This CDR3 is built from 13 residues. In DNA, the CDR3 is TGTGCCAGCAGTGACTTGGGGGGCGATGAGCAGTTCTTC. Its protein product is CASSDLGGDEQFF.

The V gene is TRBV4-3, the J gene TRBJ1-1; no clear D gene. Germline V lookup: CDR1 LGHNA, CDR2 YSLEER. The CDR3 has 13 amino acids. V was clipped by 3 bases and J by 1 base, with 6 bases between them. The CDR3 reads CASSHNTNTEAFF. The CDR3 nucleotides are TGCGCCAGCAGCCACAATACGAACACTGAAGCTTTCTTT.

V and J are TRBV20-1 and TRBJ2-1; TRBD2 matches at 9 bases. The V gene's germline CDR1 is DFQATT and CDR2 SNEGSKA (reference sequence). Trimming at V came to 3 bases and at J to 4 bases, leaving 16 bases not matched to a gene. This CDR3 has 18 residues. In DNA, the CDR3 is TGCAGTGCTAGGGATCTAGCGGGGAGCACAAGGACGTACAATGAGCAGTTCTTC. Translation: CSARDLAGSTRTYNEQFF.

This clonotype was counted a few times. This chain connects TRBV7-8 to TRBJ2-3; 8 nucleotides agree with TRBD1. Germline lookup yields CDR1 SGHVS and CDR2 FQNEAQ. The CDR3 has 16 amino acids. Losses at the gene ends were 3 bases for V and 5 bases for J; bases not matched to a gene: 10. In DNA form, the CDR3 reads TGTGCCAGCAGCTTGGGCCGGGACAGGAGGAGAGATACGCAGTATTTT. Translation gives CASSLGRDRRRDTQYF. The full variable domain, its missing parts supplied by reference TRBV7-8 and TRBJ2-3, is GAGVSQSPRYKVAKRGQDVALRCDPISGHVSLFWYQQALGQGPEFLTYFQNEAQLDKSGLPSDRFFAERPEGSVSTLKIQRTQQEDSAVYLCASSLGRDRRRDTQYFGPGTRLTVL.

The chain recombines TRBV7-6 with TRBJ2-3; tentatively, D is TRBD2 (6 bases). Germline V gene data show CDR1 as SGHVS and CDR2 as FNYEAQ. The germline V and J ends were trimmed by 4 bases and 2 bases, with 19 bases remaining between them. The CDR3 runs 17 residues. The CDR3 is CASSSRLGAGYTDTQYF. For the CDR3, the DNA is TGTGCCAGCAGCTCCCGCCTCGGGGCGGGATACACAGATACGCAGTATTTT.

The chain recombines TRBV27 with TRBJ2-7, with D maybe TRBD2 (7 bases). There are 13 residues in the CDR3. CDR1 MNHEY and CDR2 SMNVEV come from the germline V gene (reference sequence). V was cut by 6 bases and J by 5 bases, with 14 bases left in between. This CDR3 reads CASRSGGDHEQYF. In DNA form, the CDR3 reads TGTGCCAGCAGGTCGGGGGGCGACCACGAGCAGTACTTC.

The rearrangement joins TRBV20-1 to TRBJ2-5, with a weak D call TRBD2 (5 bases). Germline CDR1 is DFQATT and CDR2 is SNEGSKA (reference sequence). The germline V and J ends were trimmed by 7 bases and 11 bases, with 29 bases remaining between them. The CDR3 spans 15 residues. CDR3 coding DNA: TGCAGTGTCCCCCCCCATGCTAGCAAGGTCAATGAGCAGTACTTC. Amino acid sequence: CSVPPHASKVNEQYF.

CDR3: CASSLGQGAYNEQYF. The CDR3 region has the DNA TGTGCCAGCAGTTTAGGACAGGGGGCCTACAATGAGCAGTACTTC. V usage is TRBV27 and J usage is TRBJ2-1; 11 bases fit TRBD1. The end of the DNA aligns better with TRBJ2-7, so the J call may be wrong. Germline V CDR1 and CDR2: MNHEY, SMNVEV (reference sequence). The CDR3 length is 15 residues.

In this sample, this clonotype turned up many times. The genes are TRBV4-3 and TRBJ2-3, with unresolved D. V was cut by 1 base and J by 4 bases, with 3 bases left in between. This CDR3 contains 12 residues. Germline values: CDR1 LGHNA, CDR2 YSLEER. CDR3 sequence (DNA): TGCGCCAGCAGCCAAGCGGCAGATACGCAGTATTTT. Translating gives CASSQAADTQYF.